This T cell receptor (beta chain) was identified in a study of beta chain features in type 1 diabetes. Regarding the study as a whole: Within each of all four CD4+ subsets, Type 1 diabetes patients had TCRB CDR3s that were moderately but significantly shorter.

This clone was seen a handful of times. Its target is not known. The investigators reverse transcribed all of the isolated RNA, so they sequenced expressed TCRB transcripts. The data were produced by immunoSEQ multiplex PCR, yet TCRdb's version contains in-frame clones alone and is incomplete. The sample lists 40,000 to 55,000 clones; approximately 43% were seen once. The origin of this receptor is a man aged 25-45 years with type 1 diabetes. Sequencing used stem cell memory CD4+ T cells from blood.

CDR3 sequence (DNA): TGTGCCAGTAGTAGTCGTAGCAATCAGCCCCAGCATTTT. Protein sequence: CASSSRSNQPQHF. The chain recombines TRBV19 with TRBJ1-5; no definite D call. Trimming removed 4 bases at V and 0 bases at J, with 4 bases between. This CDR3 region has 13 residues. Germline V gene lookup returns CDR1 LNHDA and CDR2 SQIVND (reference sequence).